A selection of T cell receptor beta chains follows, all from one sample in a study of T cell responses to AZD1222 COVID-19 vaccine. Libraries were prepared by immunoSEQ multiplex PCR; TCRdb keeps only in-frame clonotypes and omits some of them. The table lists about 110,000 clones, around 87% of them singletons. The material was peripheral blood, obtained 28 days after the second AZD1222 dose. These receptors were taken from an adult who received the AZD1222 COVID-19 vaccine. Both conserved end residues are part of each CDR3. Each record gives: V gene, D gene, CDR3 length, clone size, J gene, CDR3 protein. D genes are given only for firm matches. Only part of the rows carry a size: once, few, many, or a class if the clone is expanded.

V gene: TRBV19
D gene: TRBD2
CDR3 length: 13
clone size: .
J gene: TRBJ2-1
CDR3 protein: CASSNRGGYEQFF

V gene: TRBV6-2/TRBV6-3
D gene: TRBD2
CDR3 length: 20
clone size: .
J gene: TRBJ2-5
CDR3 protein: CASSIPQGTSGGDELETQYF

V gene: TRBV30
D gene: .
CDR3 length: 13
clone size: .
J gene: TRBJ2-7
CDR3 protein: CAWTTGIRREQYF

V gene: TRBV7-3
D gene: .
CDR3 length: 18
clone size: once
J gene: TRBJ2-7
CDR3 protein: CASSLRDGQNESSYEQYF

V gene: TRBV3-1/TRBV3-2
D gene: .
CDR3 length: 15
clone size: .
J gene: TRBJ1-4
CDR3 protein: CASSQGTQANEKLFF

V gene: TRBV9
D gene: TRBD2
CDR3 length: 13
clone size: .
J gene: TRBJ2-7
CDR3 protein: CASSVAGGHEQYF

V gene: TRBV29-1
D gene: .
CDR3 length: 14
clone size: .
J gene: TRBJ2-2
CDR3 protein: CSVLSGTNTGELFF

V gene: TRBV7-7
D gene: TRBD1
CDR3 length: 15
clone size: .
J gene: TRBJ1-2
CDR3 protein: CASKARGPNLWGYTF

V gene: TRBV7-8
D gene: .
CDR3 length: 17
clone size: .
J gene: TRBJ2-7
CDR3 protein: CASSLSWDRPSTSEQYF

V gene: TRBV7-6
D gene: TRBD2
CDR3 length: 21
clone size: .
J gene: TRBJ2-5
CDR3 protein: CASSLGGGLAGVRRVQETQYF

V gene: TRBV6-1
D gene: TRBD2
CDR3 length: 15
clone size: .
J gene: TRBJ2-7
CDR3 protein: CASSEMGLAVYEQYF

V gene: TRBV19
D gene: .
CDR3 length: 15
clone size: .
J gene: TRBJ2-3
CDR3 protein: CASSIRAGGADTQYF

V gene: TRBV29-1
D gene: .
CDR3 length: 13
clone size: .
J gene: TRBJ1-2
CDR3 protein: CSVVRDNSYGYTF